This T cell receptor beta chain was recovered during a study of blood T cells in healthy people across ages. Overall study findings and caveats: Naive and antigen-experienced cells could not be conclusively compared, given unsorted PBMCs. With age, beta diversity per million T cells declined roughly linearly, significantly by approximately 40.

The germline V gene has CDR1 MGHDK and CDR2 SYGVNS. The CDR3 sequence is 16 residues long. Next came a second PCR, run for about 6 to 12 cycles, which used a sample-barcoded 5' primer along with a J-beta primer mix. Each cDNA molecule was tagged by a template-switch adaptor that had 12 random nucleotides. TCRdb redid the calling of the 5' RACE reads with MiXCR, one entry per CDR3 protein. The sample records about 780,000 distinct CDR3 sequences, 20% to 30% being singletons. About this clonotype itself: No antigen is known for it. One junction end does not reproduce the germline sequence, and a read error may be involved.

The same data also went into a second study, on T cells of mothers and their children. That study reports: Every microgram of extracted RNA entered cDNA synthesis, around 1.4 ug per 15 ul.

The chain is built from TRBV25-1 and TRBJ2-6; D call uncertain. Material for sequencing was blood. The sequence came from a boy between 10 and 17 years old in good health. CDR3 protein: CASGSLGGSGANVLTF. CDR3 nucleotide sequence: TGTGCCAGCGGTAGCCTAGGTGGCTCTGGCGCCAACGTCCTGACTTTC.